The 5 T cell receptor beta chains below were found in one sample sequenced in a study of blood T cell repertoires in COVID-19. The data were produced by immunoSEQ multiplex PCR, yet TCRdb's version contains in-frame clones alone and is incomplete. The repertoire holds 200,000 to 300,000 clones, around nine tenths seen once, with over 1.2% in the top ten. The specimen was peripheral blood. These receptors all come from a man older than 75 with acute or convalescent COVID-19.

V usage is TRBV13 and J usage is TRBJ1-2; no definite D call. The CDR3 extends over 14 amino acids. Trimming stripped 4 bases from V and 10 bases from J, with 19 bases between. CDR1 is PRHDT, CDR2 FYEKMQ, per germline (reference sequence). The CDR3 here is CASSSTGIKVFYTF. As DNA, the CDR3 is TGTGCCAGCAGCTCAACCGGGATCAAAGTGTTCTACACCTTC.

This clone was detected once. The chain employs TRBV28 and TRBJ2-2, with 14 bases fitting TRBD2. The germline V gene encodes CDR1 MDHEN and CDR2 SYDVKM. V lost 4 bases and J lost 3; bases outside the gene matches: 10. This CDR3 has 19 residues. The CDR3 region has the DNA TGTGCCAGCAGTTCCCCAATGGGACTAGCGGGAGTACACACCGGGGAGCTGTTTTTT. Residues: CASSSPMGLAGVHTGELFF.

The V call is TRBV2, the J call TRBJ1-1; 9 bases map to TRBD1. With V trimmed by 3 bases and J by 4 bases, 6 bases remained unmatched. The CDR3 has 15 amino acids. Germline V CDR1 and CDR2: SNHLY, FYNNEI. CDR3 sequence: CASSDNRGLGTEAFF. As DNA, the CDR3 is TGTGCCAGCAGTGACAACAGGGGGCTTGGCACTGAAGCTTTCTTT.

This chain connects TRBV7-2 to TRBJ1-2; a possible D gene is TRBD1 (5 bases). Germline CDR1 is SGHTA and CDR2 is FQGNSA. V was cut by 1 base and J by 4 bases, with 13 bases left in between. This CDR3 is 15 amino acids long. The CDR3 coding sequence is TGTGCCAGCAGCTTAGACAGGCCGCGAGGCTATGGCTACACCTTC. It codes for CASSLDRPRGYGYTF. The variable domain in full, with the rest retrieved from reference TRBV7-2 and TRBJ1-2, is GAGVSQSPSNKVTEKGKDVELRCDPISGHTALYWYRQSLGQGLEFLIYFQGNSAPDKSGLPSDRFSAERTGGSVSTLTIQRTQQEDSAVYLCASSLDRPRGYGYTFGSGTRLTVV.

The rearrangement links TRBV13 to TRBJ1-1; D might be TRBD1 (5 bases). Germline-derived CDR1 and CDR2 are PRHDT and FYEKMQ (reference sequence). The V and J ends lost 5 bases and 4 bases respectively, with 11 bases between them. The CDR3 runs 13 residues. In DNA, the CDR3 is TGTGCCAGCAGCCCCGGGGGGAGCACTGAAGCTTTCTTT. Its translation is CASSPGGSTEAFF.